The following is a T cell receptor (beta chain) sequence with its context. The CDR3 has 12 amino acids. Germline V CDR1 and CDR2: SEHNR, FQNEAQ (reference sequence). V lost 10 bases to trimming and J lost 9 bases; unmatched junction nucleotides: 9. This specimen belongs to a study of blood T cell repertoires in COVID-19. Study overall: From T cells, B-cell-depleted T cells, or PBMCs came the material, which was cDNA or gDNA.

In the original processing: Reference gene primers were amplified, and this amplification served to estimate nucleated cell counts. The protocol was immunoSEQ multiplex PCR, while the TCRdb copy is restricted to in-frame clones and leaves out a portion. V and J calls and clone size come straight from that table; D and trimming were deduced from the DNA. Counted here are more than 70,000 clones, 90% occurring once; the ten biggest clones make up 0.65% to 0.95%. The sample was peripheral blood. The chain employs TRBV7-9 and TRBJ1-1; the match to TRBD1 covers 9 bases. The sequence came from an elderly woman with acute or convalescent COVID-19. CDR3 region: CAMGQGEYQAFF. The CDR3 DNA reads as TGTGCCATGGGACAGGGAGAGTATCAAGCTTTCTTT.